The rows below give T cell receptor beta chains drawn from one sample of a study of shared clonotypes between healthy human individuals. Repertoires were generated with immunoSEQ multiplex PCR, while TCRdb's copy carries only in-frame clones and drops some. The sample includes 2 million to 3 million clones, roughly 93% seen only once; the top ten take 0.36%. The sample taken for sequencing was naive CD4+ T cells from PBMCs. These receptors all stem from a man aged 18 to 35 in good health. Some clones in this sample may be carry-over from other donors' samples. Both conserved end residues are part of each CDR3. A D gene is named only where the DNA matches it firmly. The size of a clone is reported for some rows only, either as once, few or many, or as a class for expanded clones.

J gene,D gene,clone size,V gene,CDR3 DNA,CDR3 protein
TRBJ1-5,TRBD1,.,TRBV10-3,TGTGCCATCAGTGCACAGGGGAGAGGCAATCAGCCCCAGCATTTT,CAISAQGRGNQPQHF
TRBJ1-4,.,.,TRBV18,TGTGCCAGCTCACCCAGTCCCTATGAAAAACTGTTTTTT,CASSPSPYEKLFF
TRBJ2-3,TRBD2,.,TRBV7-2,TGTGCCAGCAGCTTAAGCACCCGAGCGGGAGGACGCACAGATACGCAGTATTTT,CASSLSTRAGGRTDTQYF
TRBJ2-1,TRBD2,.,TRBV7-2,TGTGCCAGCCTGACCCTTTTTAGCGGGATATCTGCCAATGAGCAGTTCTTC,CASLTLFSGISANEQFF
TRBJ1-2,TRBD1,.,TRBV5-1,TGCGCCAGCAGCGCAACAGGGGTCGTAGAGGGTGGCTACACCTTC,CASSATGVVEGGYTF
TRBJ1-2,.,few,TRBV7-3,TGTGCCAGCAGCTTAATTCCAGGGAATGACTACACCTTC,CASSLIPGNDYTF
TRBJ2-1,.,.,TRBV2,TGTGCCAGCAGTGGAGGTCTCTCCTACAATGAGCAGTTCTTC,CASSGGLSYNEQFF
TRBJ2-7,.,once,TRBV9,TGTGCCAGCAGCGTAGTGGGCAGCTCCTACGAGCAGTACTTC,CASSVVGSSYEQYF
TRBJ2-1,.,once,TRBV4-3,TGCGCCAGCAGCCAAGATCGGTCCGAGCAGTTCTTC,CASSQDRSEQFF
TRBJ1-5,TRBD1,.,TRBV15,TGTGCCACCAGCACCCGACAGGGCGGTCAACAGCCCCAGCATTTT,CATSTRQGGQQPQHF
TRBJ2-2,.,.,TRBV28,TGTGCCACGCGGGACCCGAACACCGGGGAGCTGTTTTTT,CATRDPNTGELFF
TRBJ2-1,.,.,TRBV7-9,TGTGCCAGCAGCTTAACATTTGCAGGGAGCAATGAGCAGTTCTTC,CASSLTFAGSNEQFF
TRBJ1-5,.,.,TRBV2,TGTGCCAGCAGTGAGACAAATTGGAGGCAGCCCCAGCATTTT,CASSETNWRQPQHF
TRBJ2-3,.,.,TRBV4-1,TGCGCCAGCAGCCCGAAAGGCCTAGCCTCCAGCACAGATACGCAGTATTTT,CASSPKGLASSTDTQYF
TRBJ2-7,.,.,TRBV23-1,TGCGCCAGCAGTCATCAGAGCGGGCTGGGGGCTGAGGAGCAGTACTTC,CASSHQSGLGAEEQYF
TRBJ2-1,.,.,TRBV27,TGTGCCAGCAGTTTATATCCCGACCTATCTAGCTCCTACAATGAGCAGTTCTTC,CASSLYPDLSSSYNEQFF
TRBJ2-4,.,few,TRBV28,TGTGCCAGCAGTTTACAGGGAGCCAAAAACATTCAGTACTTC,CASSLQGAKNIQYF
TRBJ2-2,.,.,TRBV7-9,TGTGCCAGCAGCTTCCCCCGGGGTAGCGGGAACACCGGGGAGCTGTTTTTT,CASSFPRGSGNTGELFF
TRBJ2-7,TRBD1,few,TRBV18,TGTGCCAGCTCACCAGGGACAGGGATATACGAGCAGTACTTC,CASSPGTGIYEQYF
TRBJ2-3,TRBD2,.,TRBV27,TGTGCCAGCAGTTTATCGAGGACTAGCGGAAACACAGATACGCAGTATTTT,CASSLSRTSGNTDTQYF
TRBJ2-7,.,.,TRBV11-2,TGTGCCAGCAGCTCTTCGTATTCGGTGCGGTACTTC,CASSSSYSVRYF
TRBJ1-4,TRBD1,.,TRBV4-2,TGTGCCAGCAGCCAAGATCAGGGGGAACTGTTTTTT,CASSQDQGELFF
TRBJ2-1,TRBD1,.,TRBV5-1,TGCGCCAGCAGCTTACAGGGGGCGGTGTATGAGCAGTTCTTC,CASSLQGAVYEQFF
TRBJ2-1,.,.,TRBV7-6,TGTGCCAGCAGCCCCGGGACCCACTACAATGAGCAGTTCTTC,CASSPGTHYNEQFF
TRBJ2-5,.,.,TRBV27,TGTGCCAGCATTCTACAGGGAGCCCAAGAGACCCAGTACTTC,CASILQGAQETQYF
TRBJ2-7,.,few,TRBV20-1,TGCATAGGGACGCTCGCCTACGAGCAGTACTTC,CIGTLAYEQYF
TRBJ2-3,.,.,TRBV10-3,TGTGCCATCAGTCCGAACTTCGAAATTACGTATTTT,CAISPNFEITYF
TRBJ2-1,.,.,TRBV6-5,TGTGCCAGCAGACCTAAGGAAATGTCCAATGAGCAGTTCTTC,CASRPKEMSNEQFF
TRBJ1-2,.,.,TRBV19,TGTGCCAGTAGGAGTCTAGGACAACTCTATGGCTACACCTTC,CASRSLGQLYGYTF
TRBJ2-6,TRBD1,.,TRBV6-5,TGTGCCAGCAGTTACTCTAGGGGGCGTGGGGCCAACGTCCTGACTTTC,CASSYSRGRGANVLTF
TRBJ2-1,TRBD1,.,TRBV28,TGTGCCAGCAGTTTTTCAGGGGGCTCCTACAATGAGCAGTTCTTC,CASSFSGGSYNEQFF
TRBJ2-3,.,.,TRBV18,TGTGCCAGCTCACCGATACTAGGGCCAGATACGCAGTATTTT,CASSPILGPDTQYF
TRBJ2-7,TRBD2,.,TRBV5-1,TGCGCCAGCAGCTTAGCTAGCGGGAGTTCCTACGAGCAGTACTTC,CASSLASGSSYEQYF
TRBJ2-2,.,.,TRBV2,TGTGCCAGCAGTGAAGTGAACACCGGGGAGCTGTTTTTT,CASSEVNTGELFF
TRBJ2-2,TRBD1,.,TRBV2,TGTGCCAGCAGTGAAGCAGGGGACAGGGGGCGCCCCGGGGAGCTGTTTTTT,CASSEAGDRGRPGELFF
TRBJ2-4,.,.,TRBV9,TGTGCCAGCAGCGTAGGTAACCTAGCCAAAAACATTCAGTACTTC,CASSVGNLAKNIQYF
TRBJ1-2,TRBD1,.,TRBV7-3,TGTGCCAGCAGCTTAATCGGGACAGGGGGCTTTGTTGGCTACACCTTC,CASSLIGTGGFVGYTF
TRBJ2-1,TRBD1,.,TRBV4-1,TGCGCCAGCAGCCTACAGGGGAATGAGCAGTTCTTC,CASSLQGNEQFF
TRBJ1-1,.,.,TRBV19,TGTGCCAGTAGTATAGATTTACGGGCGAACACTGAAGCTTTCTTT,CASSIDLRANTEAFF
TRBJ2-2,.,.,TRBV6-1,TGTGCCAGTTGCGTCACCGGGGAGCTGTTTTTT,CASCVTGELFF
TRBJ2-7,.,.,TRBV7-2,TGTGCCAGCAGCTTGAGGGAACCAATCGAGCAGTACTTC,CASSLREPIEQYF
TRBJ2-7,TRBD2,.,TRBV28,TGTGCCAGCACCTCCAGACTAGCGGGAGGGTACGAGCAGTACTTC,CASTSRLAGGYEQYF
TRBJ1-1,.,.,TRBV9,TGTGCCAGCAGCCATCGGGAGGCCACTGAAGCTTTCTTT,CASSHREATEAFF
TRBJ2-1,TRBD2,once,TRBV7-3,TGTGCCAGCAGCACCAGCGGGAGTCATTACAATGAGCAGTTCTTC,CASSTSGSHYNEQFF
TRBJ2-7,TRBD2,.,TRBV7-2,TGTGCCAGCAGCTGGGTAGTAGCGGGAAACCCTTTCTCCTACGAGCAGTACTTC,CASSWVVAGNPFSYEQYF